A selection of T cell receptor beta chains follows, all from one sample in a study of T cell responses to AZD1222 COVID-19 vaccine. TCRdb's copy holds only in-frame clones and misses some; the assay was immunoSEQ multiplex PCR. The sample has about 140,000 clones, approximately 92% seen once. Here the sequenced sample was peripheral blood, taken on day 0 of AZD1222 vaccination. The receptors shown here come from an adult in good health. CDR3s include the opening cysteine and the closing phenylalanine or tryptophan. A D gene is named only where the DNA matches it firmly.

>TRBD1|TRBJ1-6|TRBV6-2/TRBV6-3
CASSDRDTIYNSPLHF
>NA|TRBJ2-3|TRBV6-6
CASSPHSGATSTDTQYF
>TRBD2|TRBJ2-1|TRBV6-5
CASSATSGGYNEQFF
>NA|TRBJ1-2|TRBV28
CASSPLGGYTF
>NA|TRBJ2-2|TRBV27
CASTTSPYGGWNTGELFF
>TRBD1|TRBJ1-2|TRBV29-1
CSVGDRGRGYTF
>TRBD2|TRBJ2-7|TRBV5-6
CASSLELAVSYEQYF
>NA|TRBJ2-5|TRBV5-1
CASSLDQETQYF
>TRBD2|TRBJ2-1|TRBV14
CASSPRLGGTSEMGNEQFF
>NA|TRBJ2-5|TRBV28
CASSFSSSQETQYF
>NA|TRBJ2-2|TRBV7-9
CASSLGGLITGELFF
>TRBD1|TRBJ2-1|TRBV5-3
CARSLDRAYEQFF
>TRBD1|TRBJ2-1|TRBV15
CATSSNRGHEQFF
>NA|TRBJ2-7|TRBV3-1/TRBV3-2
CASSQGPRGNYEQYF
>TRBD1|TRBJ1-5|TRBV28
CASSLSGQGHQPQHF
>TRBD2|TRBJ2-7|TRBV5-1
CASSSLAGGSPSSYEQYF
>NA|TRBJ1-2|TRBV19
CASSIAGGNYGYTF
>NA|TRBJ2-7|TRBV24-1
CATRDSDSYEQYF
>TRBD1|TRBJ2-2|TRBV19
CASSARDSRTGELFF
>TRBD1|TRBJ1-5|TRBV5-8
CASSLETGARGQPQHF
>NA|TRBJ2-7|TRBV19
CASSIEEDMEQYF
>NA|TRBJ2-1|TRBV7-2
CASSFRTNSYNEQFF
>NA|TRBJ1-3|TRBV18
CASSPSQGSGNTIYF
>TRBD1|TRBJ1-4|TRBV5-4
CASSSISGTGGEKLFF